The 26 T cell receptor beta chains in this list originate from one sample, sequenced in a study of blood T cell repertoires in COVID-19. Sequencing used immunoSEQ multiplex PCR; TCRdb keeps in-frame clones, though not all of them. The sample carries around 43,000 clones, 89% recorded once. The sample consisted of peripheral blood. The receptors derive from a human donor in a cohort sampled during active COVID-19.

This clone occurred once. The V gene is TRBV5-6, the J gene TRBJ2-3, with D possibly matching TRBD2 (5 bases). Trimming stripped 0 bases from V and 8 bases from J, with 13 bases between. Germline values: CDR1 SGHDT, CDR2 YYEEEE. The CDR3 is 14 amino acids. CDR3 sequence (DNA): TGTGCCAGCAGCTTGGACGCCTTCCGGGGTACGCAGTATTTT. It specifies CASSLDAFRGTQYF.

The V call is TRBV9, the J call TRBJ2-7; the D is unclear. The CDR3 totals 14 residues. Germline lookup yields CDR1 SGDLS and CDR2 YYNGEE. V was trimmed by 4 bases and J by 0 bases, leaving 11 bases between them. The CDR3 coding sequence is TGTGCCAGCAGCCCGGGTCCGAGCTCCTACGAGCAGTACTTC. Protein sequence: CASSPGPSSYEQYF.

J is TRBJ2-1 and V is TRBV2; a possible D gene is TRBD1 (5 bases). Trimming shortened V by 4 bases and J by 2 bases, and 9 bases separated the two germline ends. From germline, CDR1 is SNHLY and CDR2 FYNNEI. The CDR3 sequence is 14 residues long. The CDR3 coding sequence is TGTGCCAGCAGTGTTGACAGTACCTACAATGAGCAGTTCTTC. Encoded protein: CASSVDSTYNEQFF.

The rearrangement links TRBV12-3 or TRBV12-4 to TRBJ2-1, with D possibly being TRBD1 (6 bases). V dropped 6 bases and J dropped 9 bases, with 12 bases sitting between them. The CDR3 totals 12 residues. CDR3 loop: CASSPRGVEQFF. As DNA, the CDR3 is TGTGCCAGCAGCCCCAGGGGCGTTGAGCAGTTCTTC.

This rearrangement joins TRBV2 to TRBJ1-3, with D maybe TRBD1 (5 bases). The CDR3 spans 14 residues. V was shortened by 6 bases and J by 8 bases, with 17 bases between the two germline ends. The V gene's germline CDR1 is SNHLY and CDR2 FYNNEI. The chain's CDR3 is CASRPYPTGDTIYF. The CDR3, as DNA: TGTGCCAGCAGGCCATATCCCACGGGGGACACCATATATTTT.

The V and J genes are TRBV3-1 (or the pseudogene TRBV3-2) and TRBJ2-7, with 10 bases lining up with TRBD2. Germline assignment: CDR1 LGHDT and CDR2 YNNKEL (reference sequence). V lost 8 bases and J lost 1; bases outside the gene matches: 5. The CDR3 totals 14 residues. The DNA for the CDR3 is TGTGCCAGCGTCAAGCGGGAGGGGTCCTACGAGCAGTACTTC. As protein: CASVKREGSYEQYF.

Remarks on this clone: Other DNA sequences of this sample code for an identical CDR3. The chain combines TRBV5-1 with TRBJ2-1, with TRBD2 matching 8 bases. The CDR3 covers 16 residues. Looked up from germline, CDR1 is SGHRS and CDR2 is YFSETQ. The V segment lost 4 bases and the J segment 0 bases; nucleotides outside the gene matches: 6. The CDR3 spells CASSLTSGSSYNEQFF. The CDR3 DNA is TGCGCCAGCAGCCTAACAAGCGGGAGCTCCTACAATGAGCAGTTCTTC. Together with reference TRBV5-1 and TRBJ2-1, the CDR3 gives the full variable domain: KAGVTQTPRYLIKTRGQQVTLSCSPISGHRSVSWYQQTPGQGLQFLFEYFSETQRNKGNFPGRFSGRQFSNSRSEMNVSTLELGDSALYLCASSLTSGSSYNEQFFGPGTRLTVL.

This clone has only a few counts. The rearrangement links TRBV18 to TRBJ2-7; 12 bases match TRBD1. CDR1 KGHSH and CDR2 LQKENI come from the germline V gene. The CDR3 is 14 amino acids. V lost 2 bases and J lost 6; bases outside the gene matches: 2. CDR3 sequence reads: CASSPGTGGLEQYF. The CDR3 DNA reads TGTGCCAGCTCACCAGGGACAGGGGGCCTCGAGCAGTACTTC.

Here the CDR3 reads CASSTQGVGIGTIYF. The CDR3, as DNA: TGTGCCAGCAGCACCCAGGGGGTGGGAATAGGCACCATATATTTT. The genes are TRBV5-4 and TRBJ1-3; TRBD1 matches 7 bases. The CDR3 totals 15 residues. After removal of 4 bases from V and 9 bases from J, the junction contained 13 bases not matched to a gene. The V gene's germline CDR1 is SGHNT and CDR2 YYREEE (reference sequence).

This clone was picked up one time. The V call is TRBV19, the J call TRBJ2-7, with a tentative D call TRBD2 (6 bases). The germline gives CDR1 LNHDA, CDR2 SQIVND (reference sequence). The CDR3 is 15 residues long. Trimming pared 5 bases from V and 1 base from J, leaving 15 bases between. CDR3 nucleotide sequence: TGTGCCAGTAGTTACGGGGGATCGAGGTCCTACGAGCAGTACTTC. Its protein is CASSYGGSRSYEQYF. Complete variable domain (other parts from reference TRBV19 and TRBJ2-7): DGGITQSPKYLFRKEGQNVTLSCEQNLNHDAMYWYRQDPGQGLRLIYYSQIVNDFQKGDIAEGYSVSREKKESFPLTVTSAQKNPTAFYLCASSYGGSRSYEQYFGPGTRLTVT.

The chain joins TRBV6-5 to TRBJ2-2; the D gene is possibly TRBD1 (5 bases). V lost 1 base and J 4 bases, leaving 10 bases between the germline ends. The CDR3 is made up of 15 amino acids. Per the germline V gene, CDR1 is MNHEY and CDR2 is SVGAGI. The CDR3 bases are TGTGCCAGCAGTTACTTCAGGGCCCTCACCGGGGAGCTGTTTTTT. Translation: CASSYFRALTGELFF.

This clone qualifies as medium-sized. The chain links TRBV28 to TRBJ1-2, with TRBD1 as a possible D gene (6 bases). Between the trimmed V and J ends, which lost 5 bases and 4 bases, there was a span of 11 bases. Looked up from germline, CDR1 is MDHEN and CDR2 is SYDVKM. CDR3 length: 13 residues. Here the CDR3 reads CASSPGQTYGYTF. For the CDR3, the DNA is TGTGCCAGCAGTCCGGGACAAACCTATGGCTACACCTTC.

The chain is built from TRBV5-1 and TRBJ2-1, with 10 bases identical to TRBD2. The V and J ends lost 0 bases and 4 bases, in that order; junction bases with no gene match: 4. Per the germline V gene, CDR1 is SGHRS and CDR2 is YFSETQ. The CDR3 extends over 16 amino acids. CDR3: CASSLAPSGGYNEQFF. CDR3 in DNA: TGCGCCAGCAGCTTGGCCCCTAGCGGGGGATACAATGAGCAGTTCTTC.

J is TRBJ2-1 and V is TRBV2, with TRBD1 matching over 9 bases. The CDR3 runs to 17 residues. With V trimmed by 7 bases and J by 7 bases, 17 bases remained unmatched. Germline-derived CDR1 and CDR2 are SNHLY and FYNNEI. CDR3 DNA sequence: TGTGCCAGCACGGATGGTACAGGGGGCGCTCATATGAATGAGCAGTTCTTC. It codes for CASTDGTGGAHMNEQFF.

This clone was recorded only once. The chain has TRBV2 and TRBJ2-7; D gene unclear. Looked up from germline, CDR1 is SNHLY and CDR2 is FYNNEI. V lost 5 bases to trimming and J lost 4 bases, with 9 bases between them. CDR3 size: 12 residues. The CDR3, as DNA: TGTGCCAGCAGTTATACAGAGTACGAGCAGTACTTC. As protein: CASSYTEYEQYF. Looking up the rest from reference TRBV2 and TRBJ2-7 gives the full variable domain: EPEVTQTPSHQVTQMGQEVILRCVPISNHLYFYWYRQILGQKVEFLVSFYNNEISEKSEIFDDQFSVERPDGSNFTLKIRSTKLEDSAMYFCASSYTEYEQYFGPGTRLTVT.

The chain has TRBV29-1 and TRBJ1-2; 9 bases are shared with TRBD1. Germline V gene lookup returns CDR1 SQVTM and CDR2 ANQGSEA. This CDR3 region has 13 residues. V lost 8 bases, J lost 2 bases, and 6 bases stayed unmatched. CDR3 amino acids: CSITGGRNYGYTF. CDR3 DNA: TGCAGCATCACAGGGGGCAGGAACTATGGCTACACCTTC.

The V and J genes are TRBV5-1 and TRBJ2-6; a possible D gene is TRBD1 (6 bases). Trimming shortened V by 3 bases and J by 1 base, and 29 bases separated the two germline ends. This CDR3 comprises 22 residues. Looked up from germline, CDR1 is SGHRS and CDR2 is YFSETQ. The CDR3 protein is CASSSTPSASGQGSSGANVLTF. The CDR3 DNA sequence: TGCGCCAGCAGCTCTACTCCCTCCGCATCGGGGCAGGGGTCGTCTGGGGCCAACGTCCTGACTTTC.

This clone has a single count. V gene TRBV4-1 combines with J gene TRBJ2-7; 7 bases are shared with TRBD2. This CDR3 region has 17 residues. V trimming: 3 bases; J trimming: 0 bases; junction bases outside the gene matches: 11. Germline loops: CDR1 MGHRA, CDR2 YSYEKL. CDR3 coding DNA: TGCGCCAGCAGCCAGGGAGCTCCCGGGACTAACTCCTACGAGCAGTACTTC. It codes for CASSQGAPGTNSYEQYF.

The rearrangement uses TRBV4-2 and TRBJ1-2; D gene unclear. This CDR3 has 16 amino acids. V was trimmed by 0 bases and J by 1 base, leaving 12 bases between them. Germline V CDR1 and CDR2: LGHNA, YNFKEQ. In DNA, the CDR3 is TGTGCCAGCAGCCAAGATCCCCCGCAGGATAACTATGGCTACACCTTC. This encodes CASSQDPPQDNYGYTF.

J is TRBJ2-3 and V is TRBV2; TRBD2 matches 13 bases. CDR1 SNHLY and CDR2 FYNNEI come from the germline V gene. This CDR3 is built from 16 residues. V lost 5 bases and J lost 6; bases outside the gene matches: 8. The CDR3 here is CASSTSGGAGSDTQYF. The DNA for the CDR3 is TGTGCCAGCAGTACTAGCGGGGGGGCCGGAAGTGATACGCAGTATTTT.

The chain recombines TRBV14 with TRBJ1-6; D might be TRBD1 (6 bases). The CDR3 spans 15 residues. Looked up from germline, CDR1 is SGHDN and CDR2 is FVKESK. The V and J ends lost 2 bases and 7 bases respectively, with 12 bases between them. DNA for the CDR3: TGTGCCAGCAGCCAATCTACAGGGTGGAATTCACCCCTCCACTTT. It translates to CASSQSTGWNSPLHF.

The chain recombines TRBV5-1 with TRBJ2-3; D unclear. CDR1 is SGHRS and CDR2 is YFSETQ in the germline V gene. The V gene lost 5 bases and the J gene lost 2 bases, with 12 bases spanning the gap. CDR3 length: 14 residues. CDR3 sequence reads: CASRMETPTDTQYF. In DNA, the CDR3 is TGCGCCAGCAGGATGGAGACCCCCACAGATACGCAGTATTTT.

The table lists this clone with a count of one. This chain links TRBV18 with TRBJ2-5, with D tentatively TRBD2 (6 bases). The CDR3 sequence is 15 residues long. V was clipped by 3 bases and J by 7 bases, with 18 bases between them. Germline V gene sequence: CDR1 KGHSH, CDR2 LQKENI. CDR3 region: CASSPPAEGLGTQYF. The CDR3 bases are TGTGCCAGCTCACCGCCAGCGGAGGGATTGGGGACCCAGTACTTC.

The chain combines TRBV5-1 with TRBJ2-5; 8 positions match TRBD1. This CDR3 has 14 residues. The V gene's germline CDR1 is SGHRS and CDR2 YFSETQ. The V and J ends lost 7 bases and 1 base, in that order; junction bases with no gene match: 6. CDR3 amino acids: CASVRDRFQETQYF. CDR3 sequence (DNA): TGCGCCAGCGTTCGGGACAGGTTCCAAGAGACCCAGTACTTC. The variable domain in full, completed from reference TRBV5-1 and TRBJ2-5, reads KAGVTQTPRYLIKTRGQQVTLSCSPISGHRSVSWYQQTPGQGLQFLFEYFSETQRNKGNFPGRFSGRQFSNSRSEMNVSTLELGDSALYLCASVRDRFQETQYFGPGTRLLVL.

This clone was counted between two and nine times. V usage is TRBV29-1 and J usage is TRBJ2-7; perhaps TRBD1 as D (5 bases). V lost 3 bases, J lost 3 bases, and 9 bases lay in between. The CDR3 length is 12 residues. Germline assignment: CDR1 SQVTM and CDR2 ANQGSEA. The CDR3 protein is CSVDNDSYEQYF. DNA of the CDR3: TGCAGCGTTGATAATGACAGCTACGAGCAGTACTTC.

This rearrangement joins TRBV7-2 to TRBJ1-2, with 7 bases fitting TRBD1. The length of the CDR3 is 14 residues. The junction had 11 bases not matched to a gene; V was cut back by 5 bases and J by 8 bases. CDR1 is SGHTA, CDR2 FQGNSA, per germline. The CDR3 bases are TGTGCCAGCAGCCAAATGAGGGGGCGGGACGGCTACACCTTC. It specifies CASSQMRGRDGYTF.